The 25 T cell receptor beta chains presented below share a single source sample, sequenced in a study of human T cells and chemical hapten exposure. TCRdb itself ran the RACE reads through MiXCR, one entry per CDR3 protein. Among some 89,000 distinct CDR3 sequences listed, 25% to 35% were seen once. This sample's time point: patch test 3, about 24 weeks after DPC sensitization. Described treatment: therapeutic diphenylcyclopropenone sensitization with weekly scalp DPC. The specimen was whole blood, collected in connection with sensitization to the hapten diphenylcyclopropenone (DPC). The receptors here all came from a man aged 40-49 years with alopecia areata. Some clones in this sample may be carry-over from other donors' samples.

The chain couples TRBV5-1 to TRBJ2-3; D is unresolved. The germline V and J ends were trimmed by 4 bases and 4 bases, with 10 bases remaining between them. CDR1 SGHRS and CDR2 YFSETQ come from the germline V gene. The CDR3 loop spans 13 amino acids. CDR3 sequence: CASSRMSSDTQYF. CDR3 sequence (DNA): TGCGCCAGCAGCAGGATGAGTTCAGATACGCAGTATTTT. Supplemented by reference TRBV5-1 and TRBJ2-3, the full variable domain reads KAGVTQTPRYLIKTRGQQVTLSCSPISGHRSVSWYQQTPGQGLQFLFEYFSETQRNKGNFPGRFSGRQFSNSRSEMNVSTLELGDSALYLCASSRMSSDTQYFGPGTRLTVL.

This clonotype came up a few times. The chain recombines TRBV2 with TRBJ2-3; 7 bases fit TRBD1. The germline V gene encodes CDR1 SNHLY and CDR2 FYNNEI. Trimming cost V 7 bases and J 5 bases; bases outside gene matches: 3. The CDR3 is 12 amino acids. The CDR3 DNA reads as TGTGCCAGCACTAGGGACAGAGATACGCAGTATTTT. As protein: CASTRDRDTQYF.

This chain joins TRBV27 and TRBJ2-7; weak D call: TRBD2 (5 bases). The CDR3 runs to 15 residues. Germline-derived CDR1 and CDR2 are MNHEY and SMNVEV (reference sequence). V lost 4 bases, J lost 0 bases, and 13 bases lay in between. The CDR3 loop is CASSYRRAGSYEQYF. CDR3 sequence (DNA): TGTGCCAGCAGTTATCGGCGGGCGGGCTCCTACGAGCAGTACTTC.

This clonotype was observed a few times. The gene calls are TRBV2 and TRBJ1-6; D is uncertain. CDR1 and CDR2 from the germline V gene are SNHLY and FYNNEI. This CDR3 comprises 14 residues. The V end was cut by 3 bases, the J end by 5 bases, with 8 bases between. CDR3 DNA: TGTGCCAGCAGTGAGAGAACCGATAATTCACCCCTCCACTTT. As protein: CASSERTDNSPLHF.

This clonotype was counted between two and nine times. The chain has TRBV20-1 and TRBJ1-1; possibly TRBD1 for D (5 bases). This CDR3 has 11 residues. The V gene's germline CDR1 is DFQATT and CDR2 SNEGSKA (reference sequence). This CDR3 is CRGVGGAEAFF. In nucleotides, the CDR3 is TGCAGGGGGGTTGGAGGCGCTGAAGCTTTCTTT.

The DNA of the CDR3 is TGCAGCGTCGACAGGGTGAACACTGAAGCTTTCTTT. Protein product: CSVDRVNTEAFF. The chain has TRBV29-1 and TRBJ1-1; 7 bases match TRBD1. Trimming took 6 bases from V and 0 from J; bases not matched to a gene: 1. The CDR3 has 12 residues. Germline CDR1 is SQVTM and CDR2 is ANQGSEA.

The rearrangement joins TRBV6-1 to TRBJ1-5; D is possibly TRBD1 (5 bases). The V gene's germline CDR1 is MNHNS and CDR2 SASEGT. This CDR3 comprises 16 residues. Between the trimmed V and J ends, which lost 3 bases and 3 bases, there was a span of 15 bases. CDR3 in DNA: TGTGCCAGCAGTGAGGGGAAGGGGTTGGACAATCAGCCCCAGCATTTT. Protein sequence: CASSEGKGLDNQPQHF.

Many counts were recorded for this clonotype. The CDR3 loop reads CASSLGLAEGSSYNEQFF. The CDR3 DNA follows: TGTGCCAGCAGCCTCGGACTAGCGGAGGGGAGCTCCTACAATGAGCAGTTCTTC. V gene TRBV3-1 combines with J gene TRBJ2-1; 10 bases line up with TRBD2. Losses at the gene ends were 4 bases for V and 0 bases for J; bases not matched to a gene: 9. Germline V gene sequence: CDR1 LGHDT, CDR2 YNNKEL (reference sequence). There are 18 residues in the CDR3.

The V call is TRBV20-1, the J call TRBJ2-7, with no clear D. V was pared by 4 bases and J by 2 bases, with 9 bases between. In germline, CDR1 is DFQATT, CDR2 SNEGSKA (reference sequence). The CDR3 sequence is 12 residues long. The CDR3 region is CSAMFPPYEQYF. CDR3 bases: TGCAGTGCTATGTTCCCCCCCTACGAGCAGTACTTC.

The J gene is TRBJ2-5, the V gene TRBV29-1, with D maybe TRBD1 (7 bases). The CDR3 is 14 amino acids. Trimming pared 3 bases from V and 4 bases from J, leaving 15 bases between. The V gene's germline CDR1 is SQVTM and CDR2 ANQGSEA. The CDR3 spells CSVEGQGGGETQYF. CDR3 nucleotides: TGCAGCGTTGAGGGGCAGGGGGGAGGAGAGACCCAGTACTTC.

Ten or more counts support this clonotype. The chain is built from TRBV7-2 and TRBJ1-5, with D possibly being TRBD1 (6 bases). Per germline, CDR1 SGHTA and CDR2 FQGNSA. The CDR3 is 15 residues long. V was clipped by 1 base and J by 1 base, with 8 bases between them. CDR3 sequence reads: CASSLGGRSNQPQHF. CDR3 nucleotides: TGTGCCAGCAGCTTAGGGGGGCGCAGCAATCAGCCCCAGCATTTT.

The chain is built from TRBV6-5 and TRBJ2-7, with TRBD2 as a possible D gene (6 bases). V was shortened by 0 bases and J by 3 bases, with 9 bases between the two germline ends. Germline V gene lookup returns CDR1 MNHEY and CDR2 SVGAGI. The CDR3 sequence is 14 residues long. CDR3 nucleotide sequence: TGTGCCAGCAGTTACTCCGCGGGGTACTACGAGCAGTACTTC. This codes for CASSYSAGYYEQYF.

This clonotype has just a few counts. CDR3 DNA: TGTGCCACCAGCAGAGATGAGAGGGAGACCTACGAGCAGTACTTC. Translated, it gives CATSRDERETYEQYF. The chain couples TRBV15 to TRBJ2-7; D is possibly TRBD2 (5 bases). The V and J ends lost 0 bases and 2 bases respectively, with 11 bases between them. The CDR3 has 15 residues. Germline loops: CDR1 LNHNV, CDR2 YYDKDF (reference sequence).

The chain employs TRBV19 and TRBJ2-7, with D unclear. CDR1 is LNHDA, CDR2 SQIVND, per germline (reference sequence). The V and J ends lost 6 bases and 4 bases respectively, with 13 bases between them. The CDR3 length is 13 residues. For the CDR3, the DNA is TGTGCCAGTAGCAGAACTTCCCAATACGAGCAGTACTTC. It encodes CASSRTSQYEQYF. The variable domain in full, with the rest retrieved from reference TRBV19 and TRBJ2-7, is DGGITQSPKYLFRKEGQNVTLSCEQNLNHDAMYWYRQDPGQGLRLIYYSQIVNDFQKGDIAEGYSVSREKKESFPLTVTSAQKNPTAFYLCASSRTSQYEQYFGPGTRLTVT.

The chain is built from TRBV6-6 and TRBJ1-5; D is unresolved. Germline lookup yields CDR1 MNHNY and CDR2 SVGAGI (reference sequence). The CDR3 extends over 14 amino acids. Trimming took 2 bases from V and 4 from J, leaving 9 bases between them. CDR3 coding DNA: TGTGCCAGCAGTTACGGGTCACGGAATCAGCCCCAGCATTTT. Protein product: CASSYGSRNQPQHF.

V gene TRBV12-3 or TRBV12-4 combines with J gene TRBJ2-1; 10 nucleotides align to TRBD2. The CDR3 extends over 15 amino acids. J lost 1 base, V lost 5 bases, and 2 bases had no gene match. CDR3 amino acids: CASSTGLASYNEQFF. The CDR3 DNA reads as TGTGCCAGCAGTACGGGACTAGCGTCCTACAATGAGCAGTTCTTC.

This clonotype was seen a handful of times. The chain has TRBV3-1 and TRBJ1-1, with TRBD1 identical over 8 bases. From germline, CDR1 is LGHDT and CDR2 YNNKEL (reference sequence). J gave up 1 base and V 7 bases, and 8 bases lay outside the gene matches. The CDR3 is 15 residues long. The CDR3 is CASTPTGVRNTEAFF. DNA for the CDR3: TGTGCCAGCACCCCGACAGGGGTTAGGAACACTGAAGCTTTCTTT.

This clonotype was seen many times. The gene calls are TRBV21-1 and TRBJ2-1; the table's D call TRBD1 went unverified against the DNA. TRBV21-1 is described as a pseudogene. This CDR3 is 13 amino acids long. The DNA of the CDR3 is TGTGCCAGCAGTCCCAAAGGGGATTGCGAGCAGTTCTTC. Protein: CASSPKGDCEQFF.

This clonotype was seen only a few times. V usage is TRBV20-1 and J usage is TRBJ2-1; 12 positions match TRBD2. The CDR3 spans 17 residues. Germline loops: CDR1 DFQATT, CDR2 SNEGSKA (reference sequence). Trimming at V came to 2 bases and at J to 3 bases, leaving 8 bases not matched to a gene. The chain's CDR3 is CSARIRLAGVGYNEQFF. CDR3 in DNA: TGCAGTGCTAGAATTAGACTAGCGGGAGTGGGCTACAATGAGCAGTTCTTC.

The chain carries TRBV12-3 or TRBV12-4 and TRBJ1-2; D unclear. This CDR3 comprises 12 residues. Trimming removed 3 bases from V and 2 bases from J, with 4 bases in between. The CDR3 here is CASSFGNYGYTF. The CDR3 DNA is TGTGCCAGCAGTTTCGGCAACTATGGCTACACCTTC.

The chain has TRBV27 and TRBJ1-5; a possible D gene is TRBD1 (6 bases). The CDR3 is made up of 14 amino acids. Trimming took 3 bases from V and 7 from J, leaving 13 bases between them. Germline assignment: CDR1 MNHEY and CDR2 SMNVEV (reference sequence). The CDR3 reads CASSFRGHDQPQHF. DNA of the CDR3: TGTGCCAGCAGTTTTCGGGGACATGACCAGCCCCAGCATTTT.

This clonotype turned up a few times. This chain links TRBV28 with TRBJ1-2; D not certain. CDR1 and CDR2 (germline): MDHEN, SYDVKM. CDR3 size: 13 residues. V was shortened by 7 bases and J by 5 bases, with 14 bases between the two germline ends. CDR3 amino acids: CASTPLGHYGYTF. The CDR3, as DNA: TGTGCCAGCACCCCCCTAGGCCATTATGGCTACACCTTC.

This chain connects TRBV7-2 to TRBJ2-5, with 7 bases fitting TRBD1. Germline V gives CDR1 SGHTA, CDR2 FQGNSA. The CDR3 contains 15 residues. V lost 6 bases and J lost 3; bases outside the gene matches: 10. This CDR3 reads CASRIQAGGKETQYF. CDR3 coding DNA: TGTGCCAGCAGGATCCAAGCAGGGGGAAAAGAGACCCAGTACTTC.

V gene TRBV11-2 combines with J gene TRBJ2-3, with no clear D. The germline V and J ends were trimmed by 5 bases and 6 bases, with 6 bases remaining between them. Germline V gene data show CDR1 as SGHAT and CDR2 as FQNNGV. The CDR3 runs 11 residues. The CDR3 nucleotides read TGTGCCAGCAGCCCGTCGGATACGCAGTATTTT. It translates to CASSPSDTQYF.

V gene TRBV12-3 or TRBV12-4 combines with J gene TRBJ2-5, with D possibly TRBD1 on 6 matching bases. CDR3 length: 14 amino acids. Trimming shortened V by 4 bases and J by 0 bases, and 9 bases separated the two germline ends. The CDR3 DNA reads as TGTGCCAGCAGTTCGGGGACATACCAAGAGACCCAGTACTTC. This translates into CASSSGTYQETQYF.